Each of the 26 T cell receptor beta chains below was sequenced from the same sample in a study of blood T cell repertoires in COVID-19. Libraries were prepared by immunoSEQ multiplex PCR; TCRdb keeps only in-frame clonotypes and omits some of them. The table lists about 220,000 clones, 82% of them singletons. The sample taken for sequencing was peripheral blood. The receptors come from a woman in her 70s with COVID-19, enrolled during active disease.

This chain joins TRBV27 and TRBJ2-2, with D possibly matching TRBD1 (6 bases). This CDR3 contains 17 residues. Germline CDR1 and CDR2: MNHEY and SMNVEV (reference sequence). Deletions cut 1 base from V and 7 bases from J, with 19 bases between. CDR3 sequence reads: CASSLFVTRDRFGELFF. The CDR3 nucleotides read TGTGCCAGCAGTTTATTCGTAACCCGAGACAGGTTCGGGGAGCTGTTTTTT.

This clone was seen a few times. The chain has TRBV9 and TRBJ2-1; 11 bases match TRBD2. This CDR3 has 17 residues. The V gene end was trimmed by 3 bases and the J gene end by 6 bases; junction bases not matched to a gene: 11. Germline lookup yields CDR1 SGDLS and CDR2 YYNGEE. CDR3 residues: CASSAVFTSGSVNEQFF. CDR3 coding DNA: TGTGCCAGCAGCGCAGTTTTTACTAGCGGGAGTGTCAATGAGCAGTTCTTC.

This chain connects TRBV3-1 (or the pseudogene TRBV3-2) to TRBJ1-3; D perhaps matches TRBD1 (6 bases). From germline, CDR1 is LGHDT and CDR2 YNNKEL (reference sequence). CDR3 size: 16 residues. V was pared by 4 bases and J by 2 bases, with 15 bases between. CDR3 amino acids: CASSLTDRPTGNTIYF. CDR3 coding DNA: TGTGCCAGCAGCCTTACGGACAGACCTACTGGAAACACCATATATTTT.

The chain links TRBV28 to TRBJ1-2; 7 bases are a match to TRBD1. Trimming cost V 1 base and J 1 base; bases outside gene matches: 6. The CDR3 has 16 amino acids. Germline V gene sequence: CDR1 MDHEN, CDR2 SYDVKM. Written as DNA, the CDR3 is TGTGCCAGCAGTTTATTGGACAGGACGGGTAACTATGGCTACACCTTC. Protein product: CASSLLDRTGNYGYTF.

V gene TRBV21-1 combines with J gene TRBJ2-1; the tabulated D call, TRBD2, remains unverified against the DNA. TRBV21-1 represents a pseudogene. The CDR3 covers 15 residues. In DNA form, the CDR3 reads TGTGCCAGCAGCATCCGGCCCGCTAGTTACAATGAGCAGTTCTTC. Protein product: CASSIRPASYNEQFF.

Here the CDR3 DNA reads TGTGCCAGCAGCCAAGGGTACGGCACCGGGGAGCTGTTTTTT. Translated: CASSQGYGTGELFF. The chain has TRBV3-1 (or the pseudogene TRBV3-2) and TRBJ2-2; D is unresolved. V lost 1 base, J lost 4 bases, and 7 bases lay in between. The CDR3 covers 14 residues. Germline lookup yields CDR1 LGHDT and CDR2 YNNKEL (reference sequence).

The V and J genes are TRBV19 and TRBJ1-6, with TRBD1 matching 8 bases. Trimming took 4 bases from V and 8 from J; bases not matched to a gene: 10. Germline loops: CDR1 LNHDA, CDR2 SQIVND (reference sequence). The CDR3 spans 16 residues. The CDR3 DNA is TGTGCCAGTAGTAAGAACAGGGGGATGCCGCATTCACCCCTCCACTTT. Its protein is CASSKNRGMPHSPLHF.

This clone was counted many times. V usage is TRBV7-9 and J usage is TRBJ2-7; the D is unclear. V was clipped by 5 bases and J by 5 bases, with 7 bases between them. This CDR3 is built from 11 residues. Germline lookup yields CDR1 SEHNR and CDR2 FQNEAQ (reference sequence). CDR3 loop: CASSRINEQYF. Written as DNA, the CDR3 is TGTGCCAGCAGCCGTATAAACGAGCAGTACTTC.

J is TRBJ2-1 and V is TRBV5-4; D perhaps matches TRBD2 (5 bases). Germline-derived CDR1 and CDR2 are SGHNT and YYREEE (reference sequence). The CDR3 extends over 15 amino acids. The ends were cut back, 4 bases at V and 0 bases at J, with 11 bases in the middle. The CDR3 protein is CASSQRLSSYNEQFF. CDR3 DNA sequence: TGTGCCAGCAGCCAGCGGTTAAGCTCCTACAATGAGCAGTTCTTC.

V and J are TRBV6-1 and TRBJ2-6, with D uncertain. The germline V and J ends were trimmed by 2 bases and 0 bases, with 14 bases remaining between them. Germline CDR1 and CDR2: MNHNS and SASEGT. The length of the CDR3 is 18 residues. CDR3 sequence: CASSELVYSGSGANVLTF. DNA for the CDR3: TGTGCCAGCAGTGAACTGGTGTACTCCGGCTCTGGGGCCAACGTCCTGACTTTC.

The chain couples TRBV2 to TRBJ2-1; D perhaps matches TRBD2 (6 bases). The CDR3 contains 13 residues. Trimming cost V 8 bases and J 8 bases, with 16 bases left between them. In germline, CDR1 is SNHLY, CDR2 FYNNEI. The CDR3 sequence is CASGGWAKDEQFF. CDR3 coding DNA: TGTGCCAGCGGGGGGTGGGCTAAGGATGAGCAGTTCTTC.

This clone was observed a few times. The same CDR3 also results from other DNA sequences found in this sample. The genes are TRBV19 and TRBJ1-2; 8 nucleotides align to TRBD1. The ends lost 6 bases at V and 5 bases at J; junction bases unmatched: 2. The CDR3 totals 12 residues. CDR1 and CDR2 (germline): LNHDA, SQIVND (reference sequence). CDR3 sequence reads: CASSRTGYGYTF. CDR3 nucleotide sequence: TGTGCCAGTAGCCGGACAGGGTATGGCTACACCTTC.

V and J are TRBV30 and TRBJ2-4, with TRBD2 identical over 7 bases. This CDR3 comprises 11 residues. Losses at the gene ends were 5 bases for V and 7 bases for J; bases not matched to a gene: 2. In germline, CDR1 is GTSNPN, CDR2 SVGIG (reference sequence). The DNA for the CDR3 is TGTGCCTGGGGGAGGGAGAACATTCAGTACTTC. The encoded protein is CAWGRENIQYF.

V is TRBV18 and J is TRBJ2-1, with a possible D match to TRBD2 (6 bases). V lost 3 bases and J 7 bases, leaving 10 bases between the germline ends. The CDR3 loop spans 13 amino acids. CDR1 is KGHSH, CDR2 LQKENI, per germline. CDR3 amino acids: CASSPGAGNEQFF. In nucleotides, the CDR3 is TGTGCCAGCTCACCGGGAGCGGGTAATGAGCAGTTCTTC.

This clone occurred a few times. The rearrangement links TRBV7-8 to TRBJ2-7, with D perhaps matching TRBD2 (5 bases). The CDR3 contains 13 residues. The germline V and J ends were trimmed by 8 bases and 6 bases, with 17 bases remaining between them. Germline V CDR1 and CDR2: SGHVS, FQNEAQ. The CDR3 region is CASFFGNAGEQYF. CDR3 sequence (DNA): TGTGCCAGCTTTTTCGGGAATGCGGGCGAGCAGTACTTC.

The chain couples TRBV18 to TRBJ1-4; unclear D gene. V was shortened by 2 bases and J by 4 bases, with 14 bases between the two germline ends. Germline V CDR1 and CDR2: KGHSH, LQKENI. CDR3 length: 16 residues. The CDR3 nucleotides are TGTGCCAGCTCACCATTACTAAAAGGAGATAATGAAAAACTGTTTTTT. It is translated as CASSPLLKGDNEKLFF.

This rearrangement joins TRBV19 to TRBJ1-5; 7 nucleotides agree with TRBD1. Germline values: CDR1 LNHDA, CDR2 SQIVND (reference sequence). With V trimmed by 6 bases and J by 5 bases, 7 bases remained unmatched. CDR3 length equals 14 residues. CDR3 nucleotide sequence: TGTGCCAGTAGAAGAGGGCAGGGGGATCAGCCCCAGCATTTT. This encodes CASRRGQGDQPQHF.

The chain has TRBV9 and TRBJ1-4; TRBD1 is a possible D gene (6 bases). Germline V gene sequence: CDR1 SGDLS, CDR2 YYNGEE. The CDR3 runs to 14 residues. V was cut by 4 bases and J by 5 bases, with 12 bases left in between. The CDR3 sequence is CASSRGGNNEKLFF. CDR3 coding DNA: TGTGCCAGCAGCAGGGGGGGTAACAATGAAAAACTGTTTTTT.

This chain links TRBV9 with TRBJ2-5; 10 bases align to TRBD2. V trimming: 0 bases; J trimming: 5 bases; junction bases outside the gene matches: 4. The CDR3 is 15 amino acids. The germline V gene encodes CDR1 SGDLS and CDR2 YYNGEE. CDR3 sequence: CASSVALGLAETQYF. The CDR3 nucleotides are TGTGCCAGCAGCGTAGCGCTGGGACTAGCGGAGACCCAGTACTTC.

The V call is TRBV5-4, the J call TRBJ1-1; tentative D call: TRBD1 (5 bases). This CDR3 is built from 13 residues. Germline CDR1 SGHNT, CDR2 YYREEE (reference sequence). Trimming removed 0 bases from V and 6 bases from J, with 9 bases in between. The CDR3 sequence is CASSLAGMAEAFF. In DNA, the CDR3 is TGTGCCAGCAGCTTGGCAGGGATGGCTGAAGCTTTCTTT. Using reference TRBV5-4 and TRBJ1-1 for the parts outside the CDR3, the full variable domain is ETGVTQSPTHLIKTRGQQVTLRCSSQSGHNTVSWYQQALGQGPQFIFQYYREEENGRGNFPPRFSGLQFPNYSSELNVNALELDDSALYLCASSLAGMAEAFFGQGTRLTVV.

In this sample, this clone turned up a few times. This sequence joins TRBV25-1 and TRBJ1-2; 9 bases match TRBD1. The junction had 6 bases not matched to a gene; V was cut back by 8 bases and J by 5 bases. The length of the CDR3 is 13 residues. CDR1 is MGHDK and CDR2 is SYGVNS in the germline V gene. Here the CDR3 DNA reads TGTGCCAGCGAAGGACAGGGGAGATATGGCTACACCTTC. Residues: CASEGQGRYGYTF.

The gene calls are TRBV14 and TRBJ2-3, with D tentatively TRBD2 (6 bases). Looked up from germline, CDR1 is SGHDN and CDR2 is FVKESK. This CDR3 region has 16 residues. Trimming pared 1 base from V and 6 bases from J, leaving 17 bases between. CDR3 nucleotide sequence: TGTGCCAGCAGCCAAGGTCCGGGACTGGGGACGGATACGCAGTATTTT. Translated, it gives CASSQGPGLGTDTQYF.

The V and J genes are TRBV27 and TRBJ2-7; D uncertain. Trimming cost V 4 bases and J 3 bases, with 13 bases left between them. The germline V gene encodes CDR1 MNHEY and CDR2 SMNVEV (reference sequence). CDR3 size: 14 residues. In DNA form, the CDR3 reads TGTGCCAGCAGTTCCCGGTCTGAGGACTACGAGCAGTACTTC. This encodes CASSSRSEDYEQYF.

The chain joins TRBV14 to TRBJ2-2; 15 bases match TRBD2. The V and J ends lost 6 bases and 0 bases, in that order; junction bases with no gene match: 11. Germline V CDR1 and CDR2: SGHDN, FVKESK. CDR3 length: 20 residues. The CDR3 loop reads CASRRSLGLAGGANTGELFF. CDR3 DNA sequence: TGTGCCAGCAGACGATCTCTGGGACTAGCGGGAGGAGCGAACACCGGGGAGCTGTTTTTT.

The chain is built from TRBV5-3 and TRBJ2-4; 14 bases align to TRBD2. TRBV5-3 is flagged as an ORF with uncertain function. The CDR3 covers 17 residues. With 4 bases clipped from V and 1 base from J, the junction kept 4 bases outside the gene matches. The DNA of the CDR3 is TGTGCCAGAAGCGCGACTAGCGGGAGGGGGGCCAAAAACATTCAGTACTTC. Translated: CARSATSGRGAKNIQYF.

J is TRBJ2-2 and V is TRBV5-4; D is unresolved. CDR1 is SGHNT and CDR2 is YYREEE in the germline V gene (reference sequence). The CDR3 extends over 16 amino acids. V was cut by 0 bases and J by 0 bases, with 9 bases left in between. The CDR3 here is CASSLDGATNTGELFF. The DNA of the CDR3 is TGTGCCAGCAGCTTGGACGGAGCCACGAACACCGGGGAGCTGTTTTTT.